This note documents a single T cell receptor beta chain sequence. Its antigen is not identified. The data were taken from a study of post-analysis software for immune sequencing data. Findings and caveats of the study: Samples made in the same batch grouped tightly together by F measure. Controls significantly exceeded multiple sclerosis patients in normalized Chao1 diversity. Among 5 or 6 TRBV segments more frequent in patients than controls were TRBV5-6, TRBV5-1 and TRBV20-1.

V lost 3 bases and J lost 1; bases outside the gene matches: 8. This CDR3 comprises 16 residues. Presence of unique molecular identifiers characterized the TCR beta cDNA libraries. Researchers reported 520,000 or so cDNA molecules coming from roughly 1 to 10 million T cells. In TCRdb, the PCR reads were re-called with MiXCR into one record per CDR3 protein. The sample holds approximately 570,000 distinct CDR3 sequences; roughly two fifths are singletons and the top ten take 1.5% to 2%. This receptor was identified in a girl aged 5-17 years with multiple sclerosis. Input material: blood. The rearrangement links TRBV12-3 or TRBV12-4 to TRBJ2-7; 8 bases are shared with TRBD2. The chain's CDR3 is CASSFRTSGFSYEQYF. The CDR3 nucleotides are TGTGCCAGCAGTTTTCGCACTAGCGGTTTTTCCTACGAGCAGTACTTC.